These 6 T cell receptor beta chains came from one sample sequenced in a study of CXCR3-negative and CXCR3-positive naive CD8 T cells. The libraries of TRB cDNA were constructed through 5' RACE using UMI labels. Each CDR3 protein gets one entry in TCRdb, which reprocessed the 5' RACE reads and gives no DNA. The sample has under 30,000 distinct CDR3 sequences. The sequencing sample was made of memory CD8+ T cells from blood. These receptors all stem from a human donor in good health. Some clones in this sample may be carry-over from other donors' samples.

This chain connects TRBV5-6 to TRBJ2-3; with no DNA, the TCRdb D assignment of TRBD1 cannot be verified. Germline CDR1 SGHDT, CDR2 YYEEEE. This CDR3 has 16 residues. The CDR3 loop is CASSLGGGIRTDTQYF.

This rearrangement joins TRBV20-1 to TRBJ2-1; the TCRdb D gene call, TRBD2, has no DNA to confirm it. Germline CDR1 DFQATT, CDR2 SNEGSKA (reference sequence). This CDR3 spans 19 amino acids. The CDR3 sequence: CSARGLAGGPHYNEFGQFF.

The chain joins TRBV27 to TRBJ2-7; TCRdb calls TRBD1, which cannot be checked without DNA. Germline assignment: CDR1 MNHEY and CDR2 SMNVEV (reference sequence). CDR3 length equals 14 residues. The chain's CDR3 is CASRILTGDGEQYF.

The chain recombines TRBV6-5 with TRBJ2-3; TCRdb picks TRBD1, but there is no DNA to check that call. This CDR3 is 16 amino acids long. Germline assignment: CDR1 MNHEY and CDR2 SVGAGI. This CDR3 is CASSLLQGSYTDTQYF.

The chain uses TRBV23-1 and TRBJ2-5; TCRdb designates TRBD1, a call that cannot be tested without DNA. Being an ORF, TRBV23-1 has a function that is uncertain. The CDR3 contains 13 residues. CDR3: CASITGRQETQYF.

This chain uses TRBV11-2 with TRBJ2-1. Germline loops: CDR1 SGHAT, CDR2 FQNNGV. CDR3 length: 13 amino acids. The CDR3 loop is CASSTLSYNEQFF. Supplemented by reference TRBV11-2 and TRBJ2-1, the full variable domain reads EAGVAQSPRYKIIEKRQSVAFWCNPISGHATLYWYQQILGQGPKLLIQFQNNGVVDDSQLPKDRFSAERLKGVDSTLKIQPAKLEDSAVYLCASSTLSYNEQFFGPGTRLTVL.